Listed here are 10 T cell receptor beta chains from one sample, sequenced in a study of CD8 T cells in ankylosing spondylitis. In TCRdb, the 5' RACE reads were re-called with MiXCR into one record per CDR3 protein. Of about 130,000 distinct CDR3 sequences in the sample, 6% to 8.5% were seen once. The sequencing input was blood, either unsorted or a sorted T cell fraction (not recorded which). These receptors originate from a male donor with ankylosing spondylitis or in good health (not recorded which).

In its sample, this clonotype was seen many times. The gene calls are TRBV10-3 and TRBJ2-1; a possible D gene is TRBD2 (6 bases). Trimming left V 4 bases short and J 5 bases short, with 12 bases between. The CDR3 spans 14 residues. CDR1 and CDR2 from the germline V gene are ENHRY and SYGVKD. Written as DNA, the CDR3 is TGTGCCATCAGTGGGAGGGACCGAGACAATGAGCAGTTCTTC. This codes for CAISGRDRDNEQFF.

This clonotype was recorded a few times. This sequence joins TRBV6-2 or TRBV6-3 and TRBJ2-7; maybe TRBD2 (5 bases). The V gene's germline CDR1 is MNHEY and CDR2 SVGEGT. The CDR3 consists of 14 residues. The germline V and J ends were trimmed by 7 bases and 3 bases, with 16 bases remaining between them. The chain's CDR3 is CASNPASLNYEQYF. Written as DNA, the CDR3 is TGTGCCAGCAATCCGGCTAGCTTAAACTACGAGCAGTACTTC.

This clonotype showed up many times. The chain uses TRBV29-1 and TRBJ2-3; D unclear. This CDR3 has 14 amino acids. Trimming took off 6 bases at V and 1 base at J, with 14 bases between the two ends. The V gene's germline CDR1 is SQVTM and CDR2 ANQGSEA. The CDR3 DNA sequence: TGCAGCGTGAGACCTTTTTGGGGCACAGATACGCAGTATTTT. Residues: CSVRPFWGTDTQYF.

About this clonotype: One end of the junction varies from germline; a read error may be responsible. V and J are TRBV20-1 and TRBJ2-7; 8 nucleotides agree with TRBD2. Looked up from germline, CDR1 is DFQATT and CDR2 is SNEGSKA (reference sequence). The CDR3 length is 16 residues. CDR3 sequence: CCASDTGTRNIYEQYF. As DNA, the CDR3 is TGCTGTGCTAGTGATACCGGGACTAGAAACATTTACGAGCAGTACTTC.

This clonotype came up many times. CDR3 in amino acids: CASSPHEDIQYF. DNA for the CDR3: TGCGCCAGCAGTCCTCATGAAGACATTCAGTACTTC. The chain joins TRBV5-1 to TRBJ2-4; D gene ambiguous. Germline CDR1 and CDR2: SGHRS and YFSETQ. This CDR3 contains 12 residues. The V end lost 5 bases, the J end lost 8 bases, and 11 bases lay between the germline ends.

The rearrangement uses TRBV5-5 and TRBJ2-1; D is ambiguous. Germline V gene lookup returns CDR1 SGHKS and CDR2 YYEKEE (reference sequence). The CDR3 covers 15 residues. V lost 0 bases to trimming and J lost 0 bases, with 7 bases between them. DNA for the CDR3: TGTGCCAGCAGCTTGGTATCAGGCTCCTACAATGAGCAGTTCTTC. It encodes CASSLVSGSYNEQFF.

This clonotype came up many times. The V call is TRBV5-1, the J call TRBJ2-5; the match to TRBD2 covers 8 bases. The CDR3 length is 16 residues. Germline V lookup: CDR1 SGHRS, CDR2 YFSETQ. With 2 bases clipped from V and 2 bases from J, the junction kept 8 bases outside the gene matches. The CDR3 DNA follows: TGCGCCAGCAGCTTCGGCGCGGGAGGAGTTCAAGAGACCCAGTACTTC. Its translation is CASSFGAGGVQETQYF.

This clonotype was recorded many times. V and J are TRBV10-3 and TRBJ2-1; D remains ambiguous. Germline CDR1 is ENHRY and CDR2 is SYGVKD. The CDR3 has 15 amino acids. Trimming took off 4 bases at V and 1 base at J, with 11 bases between the two ends. CDR3 protein: CAISGYTPSYNEQFF. The CDR3 coding sequence is TGTGCCATCAGTGGATATACCCCTTCCTACAATGAGCAGTTCTTC.

This clonotype was found many times. The V gene is TRBV18, the J gene TRBJ1-2; D unclear. From germline, CDR1 is KGHSH and CDR2 LQKENI. The germline V and J ends were trimmed by 5 bases and 0 bases, with 13 bases remaining between them. The CDR3 spans 15 residues. The CDR3 protein is CASSETALANYGYTF. The DNA for the CDR3 is TGTGCCAGCTCAGAAACAGCTTTAGCTAACTATGGCTACACCTTC.

The J gene is TRBJ2-4, the V gene TRBV6-1; perhaps TRBD1 as D (6 bases). Per the germline V gene, CDR1 is MNHNS and CDR2 is SASEGT. V shed 5 bases and J shed 7 bases, with 15 bases lying between them. The CDR3 runs 14 residues. As DNA, the CDR3 is TGTGCCAGCAGTCCTACCGGGACATATAACATTCAGTACTTC. Its translation: CASSPTGTYNIQYF.